This is a list of T cell receptor beta chains from one sample in a study of memory CD4+ T cells and cytomegalovirus serostatus. TCRdb's table, derived via immunoSEQ multiplex PCR, lists solely in-frame clones and lacks some. Here the sample spans under 100,000 clones, 80% being singletons. The material sequenced was memory CD4+ T cells from blood. The receptors derive from an adult in good health and CMV-seronegative. The CDR3 runs from the conserved cysteine through the conserved F or W. The D gene is left open where the match is weak. Some rows mark clone size as missing; the rest say once, few, many or name a class of expanded clone.

TRBV10-3	TRBJ1-1	13	.	once	CAIRSDRNTEAFF	TGTGCCATCAGATCGGACCGGAACACTGAAGCTTTCTTT
TRBV4-1	TRBJ1-3	16	.	.	CASTLNPGGRGNTIYF	TGCGCCAGCACCCTTAACCCCGGGGGCCGTGGAAACACCATATATTTT
TRBV9	TRBJ2-7	15	.	few	CASSVAASGLYEQYF	TGTGCCAGCAGCGTTGCGGCCTCGGGTCTCTACGAGCAGTACTTC
TRBV7-9	TRBJ1-3	11	.	.	CASLPGNTIYF	TGTGCCAGCCTTCCTGGAAACACCATATATTTT
TRBV6-1	TRBJ1-2	12	.	.	CASSEGLYGYTF	TGTGCCAGCAGTGAAGGCCTGTATGGCTACACCTTC
TRBV6-4	TRBJ1-1	15	.	.	CASSDSATEDTEAFF	TGTGCCAGCAGTGACTCCGCGACAGAAGACACTGAAGCTTTCTTT
TRBV30	TRBJ1-5	17	.	.	CAWSVGPAHASNQPQHF	TGTGCCTGGAGTGTAGGACCAGCCCACGCGAGCAATCAGCCCCAGCATTTT
TRBV5-4	TRBJ2-7	13	.	.	CASSLEISYEQYF	TGTGCCAGCAGCTTGGAGATATCCTACGAGCAGTACTTC
TRBV30	TRBJ2-5	13	TRBD2	once	CAWSQRGGETQYF	TGTGCCTGGAGCCAGCGGGGGGGTGAGACCCAGTACTTC
TRBV2	TRBJ1-5	15	.	.	CASSVQGSRNQPQHF	TGTGCCAGCAGTGTACAGGGCTCGAGAAATCAGCCCCAGCATTTT
TRBV19	TRBJ2-5	16	.	.	CASSIGGGTGVKTQYF	TGTGCCAGTAGTATAGGAGGCGGGACCGGGGTCAAGACCCAGTACTTC
TRBV29-1	TRBJ1-5	12	.	few	CSVDEPNQPQHF	TGCAGCGTTGACGAACCGAATCAGCCCCAGCATTTT
TRBV6-5	TRBJ1-1	15	.	.	CASSYSWQANTEAFF	TGTGCCAGCAGTTACTCGTGGCAAGCCAACACTGAAGCTTTCTTT
TRBV4-2	TRBJ2-1	17	TRBD2	.	CASSQVTTSGAYNEQFF	TGTGCCAGCAGCCAAGTAACTACTAGCGGCGCCTACAATGAGCAGTTCTTC
TRBV10-2	TRBJ1-2	14	.	.	CASSEWDSNYGYTF	TGCGCCAGCAGTGAGTGGGACTCTAACTATGGCTACACCTTC
TRBV6-5	TRBJ2-5	16	TRBD1	.	CASSYSGQGMGETQYF	TGTGCCAGCAGTTACTCGGGACAGGGGATGGGAGAGACCCAGTACTTC
TRBV7-9	TRBJ1-1	14	.	.	CASSLDPGDTEAFF	TGTGCCAGCAGCTTAGACCCGGGGGACACTGAAGCTTTCTTT
TRBV27	TRBJ2-1	17	TRBD2	.	CASSLGLAGGYYNEQFF	TGTGCCAGCAGTTTGGGACTAGCGGGGGGTTACTACAATGAGCAGTTCTTC
TRBV6-1	TRBJ1-1	14	.	.	CASSEYGGDTEAFF	TGTGCCAGCAGTGAATACGGGGGGGACACTGAAGCTTTCTTT
TRBV19	TRBJ2-5	15	TRBD2	.	CASSISGGNRETQYF	TGTGCCAGTAGTATTAGCGGGGGGAATAGGGAGACCCAGTACTTC